The 19 T cell receptor beta chains in this list originate from one sample, sequenced in a study of blood T cell repertoires in COVID-19. The data were produced by immunoSEQ multiplex PCR, yet TCRdb's version contains in-frame clones alone and is incomplete. Of around 62,000 clones in the sample, 88% were seen once. The sample taken for sequencing was peripheral blood. These receptors all come from a woman aged 60 to 75 with COVID-19, enrolled during active disease.

The CDR3: CASSSSGTGWGYTF. The CDR3, as DNA: TGTGCCAGCAGTTCCTCCGGGACAGGATGGGGCTACACCTTC. V usage is TRBV28 and J usage is TRBJ1-2, with 8 bases that match TRBD1. Germline trimming cut 4 bases from V and 8 bases from J; bases unmatched to any gene: 9. Germline values: CDR1 MDHEN, CDR2 SYDVKM. This CDR3 is built from 14 residues.

The chain combines TRBV19 with TRBJ1-2; D is ambiguous. The V gene's germline CDR1 is LNHDA and CDR2 SQIVND (reference sequence). The germline V and J ends were trimmed by 3 bases and 5 bases, with 13 bases remaining between them. The CDR3 consists of 14 residues. The CDR3 protein is CASSISRAGYGYTF. The CDR3 bases are TGTGCCAGTAGTATCTCGAGGGCTGGGTATGGCTACACCTTC.

This chain uses TRBV6-5 with TRBJ2-7; 10 bases match TRBD2. Looked up from germline, CDR1 is MNHEY and CDR2 is SVGAGI. The CDR3 covers 16 residues. The V and J ends lost 0 bases and 0 bases, in that order; junction bases with no gene match: 2. The chain's CDR3 is CASSYSASGSSYEQYF. CDR3 sequence (DNA): TGTGCCAGCAGTTACTCGGCTAGCGGGAGCTCCTACGAGCAGTACTTC.

The chain couples TRBV9 to TRBJ2-2; 10 bases match TRBD2. The CDR3 is 15 amino acids. From germline, CDR1 is SGDLS and CDR2 YYNGEE. Germline trimming cut 6 bases from V and 4 bases from J; bases unmatched to any gene: 6. DNA of the CDR3: TGTGCCAGCACCCCGAGCGGGAGGGCCACCGGGGAGCTGTTTTTT. Encoded protein: CASTPSGRATGELFF.

The genes are TRBV5-8 and TRBJ2-5; TRBD2 matches 9 bases. CDR1 SGHTS and CDR2 YDEGEE come from the germline V gene. The CDR3 has 18 residues. V dropped 4 bases and J dropped 1; count of bases not matched to a gene: 14. The CDR3 DNA sequence: TGTGCCAGCAGCCCCGGGGCTAGCGGGATTGGTGTCCAAGAGACCCAGTACTTC. Amino acid sequence: CASSPGASGIGVQETQYF.

The gene calls are TRBV6-1 and TRBJ1-1, with a tentative D call TRBD1 (5 bases). CDR3 length equals 13 residues. Germline V gives CDR1 MNHNS, CDR2 SASEGT. The V and J ends lost 5 bases and 7 bases respectively, with 14 bases between them. The CDR3 here is CASSYTREIEAFF. The CDR3 bases are TGTGCCAGCAGTTATACCAGGGAAATTGAAGCTTTCTTT.

V gene TRBV3-1 (or the pseudogene TRBV3-2) combines with J gene TRBJ2-7; the match to TRBD2 covers 9 bases. V was clipped by 4 bases and J by 6 bases; unmatched bases: 13. Per germline, CDR1 LGHDT and CDR2 YNNKEL (reference sequence). This CDR3 is 16 amino acids long. The CDR3 DNA reads as TGTGCCAGCAGCCCTGGGGTAGCGGGGGCGAGTCGCGAGCAGTACTTC. Its protein is CASSPGVAGASREQYF.

V is TRBV30 and J is TRBJ1-4, with a possible D match to TRBD1 (5 bases). The ends were cut back, 3 bases at V and 2 bases at J, with 10 bases in the middle. In germline, CDR1 is GTSNPN, CDR2 SVGIG (reference sequence). The CDR3 loop spans 14 amino acids. DNA for the CDR3: TGTGCCTGGAGAGCAGGGACTACTAATGAAAAACTGTTTTTT. Amino acids: CAWRAGTTNEKLFF.

This chain uses TRBV6-4 with TRBJ2-2; perhaps TRBD1 as D (6 bases). V lost 6 bases to trimming and J lost 5 bases, with 10 bases between them. Germline V lookup: CDR1 MRHNA, CDR2 SNTAGT. The CDR3 runs to 13 residues. CDR3 nucleotide sequence: TGTGCCAGCAGCGCTACAGGGACCGGGGAGCTGTTTTTT. Translated, it gives CASSATGTGELFF.

The rearrangement links TRBV4-3 to TRBJ2-1; the match to TRBD2 covers 13 bases. CDR3 length equals 15 residues. The germline V gene encodes CDR1 LGHNA and CDR2 YSLEER. V lost 3 bases and J lost 9; bases outside the gene matches: 5. The CDR3 coding sequence is TGCGCCAGCAGCCACGGACTAGCGGGGGCACGTGAGCAGTTCTTC. Its protein is CASSHGLAGAREQFF.

The rearrangement uses TRBV6-2 or TRBV6-3 and TRBJ2-1, with TRBD2 identical over 10 bases. CDR3 length equals 16 residues. Trimming cost V 5 bases and J 4 bases; bases outside gene matches: 8. From germline, CDR1 is MNHEY and CDR2 SVGEGT. The CDR3 DNA follows: TGTGCCAGCAGTACCCCCCTAGCGGGAGTATACAATGAGCAGTTCTTC. The encoded protein is CASSTPLAGVYNEQFF.

The chain employs TRBV29-1 and TRBJ1-1; 7 nucleotides match TRBD1. The CDR3 is 13 residues long. Germline CDR1 is SQVTM and CDR2 is ANQGSEA. V dropped 7 bases and J dropped 4; count of bases not matched to a gene: 9. CDR3: CSAAQTGLTEAFF. In nucleotides, the CDR3 is TGCAGCGCCGCCCAGACAGGGCTCACTGAAGCTTTCTTT.

The rearrangement joins TRBV7-9 to TRBJ2-7, with D tentatively TRBD1 (6 bases). Per the germline V gene, CDR1 is SEHNR and CDR2 is FQNEAQ (reference sequence). The V end lost 5 bases, the J end lost 7 bases, and 21 bases lay between the germline ends. This CDR3 has 15 residues. CDR3 DNA: TGTGCCAGCAGCACGCCGGGACACCCCATGGGGGAGCAGTACTTC. Translation gives CASSTPGHPMGEQYF.

This clone occurred a few times. This chain uses TRBV6-2 or TRBV6-3 with TRBJ2-7, with D unclear. This CDR3 has 12 amino acids. Germline V gene sequence: CDR1 MNHEY, CDR2 SVGEGT. The germline V and J ends were trimmed by 6 bases and 6 bases, with 12 bases remaining between them. CDR3 bases: TGTGCCAGCAGCCAACATGTCCTCGAGCAGTACTTC. Protein product: CASSQHVLEQYF.

The chain couples TRBV7-9 to TRBJ2-1; TRBD2 matches 8 bases. The germline gives CDR1 SEHNR, CDR2 FQNEAQ (reference sequence). V lost 5 bases, J lost 7 bases, and 7 bases stayed unmatched. This CDR3 has 14 amino acids. CDR3 loop: CASSLTSGKNEQFF. CDR3 DNA sequence: TGTGCCAGCAGCCTTACTAGCGGCAAAAATGAGCAGTTCTTC. The full variable domain, in which reference TRBV7-9 and TRBJ2-1 provide the parts outside the CDR3, is DTGVSQNPRHKITKRGQNVTFRCDPISEHNRLYWYRQTLGQGPEFLTYFQNEAQLEKSRLLSDRFSAERPKGSFSTLEIQRTEQGDSAMYLCASSLTSGKNEQFFGPGTRLTVL.

The rearrangement uses TRBV27 and TRBJ1-1; D call uncertain. This CDR3 has 13 residues. V lost 7 bases and J 2 bases, leaving 11 bases between the germline ends. The germline CDR1 and CDR2 sequences are MNHEY and SMNVEV (reference sequence). CDR3 protein: CASMWALNTEAFF. CDR3 nucleotide sequence: TGTGCCAGCATGTGGGCGCTTAACACTGAAGCTTTCTTT.

The chain is built from TRBV7-2 and TRBJ1-1; 8 bases are shared with TRBD1. CDR1 and CDR2 (germline): SGHTA, FQGNSA. Trimming took 0 bases from V and 5 from J; bases not matched to a gene: 5. CDR3 size: 15 residues. The CDR3 sequence: CASSLAQGARTEAFF. CDR3 DNA sequence: TGTGCCAGCAGCTTAGCGCAGGGGGCGAGGACTGAAGCTTTCTTT.

The chain is built from TRBV27 and TRBJ2-1; 8 nucleotides match TRBD2. V lost 7 bases to trimming and J lost 6 bases; unmatched junction nucleotides: 8. Germline CDR1 MNHEY, CDR2 SMNVEV (reference sequence). The CDR3 extends over 14 amino acids. CDR3: CASIDSGSSNEQFF. DNA of the CDR3: TGTGCCAGCATCGACAGCGGGAGTTCCAATGAGCAGTTCTTC.

The rearrangement uses TRBV28 and TRBJ1-2; D is ambiguous. The CDR3 covers 15 residues. The ends were cut back, 2 bases at V and 0 bases at J, with 10 bases in the middle. CDR1 is MDHEN, CDR2 SYDVKM, per germline. CDR3 amino acids: CASSLPLIANYGYTF. CDR3 DNA: TGTGCCAGCAGTTTACCCCTCATAGCTAACTATGGCTACACCTTC.